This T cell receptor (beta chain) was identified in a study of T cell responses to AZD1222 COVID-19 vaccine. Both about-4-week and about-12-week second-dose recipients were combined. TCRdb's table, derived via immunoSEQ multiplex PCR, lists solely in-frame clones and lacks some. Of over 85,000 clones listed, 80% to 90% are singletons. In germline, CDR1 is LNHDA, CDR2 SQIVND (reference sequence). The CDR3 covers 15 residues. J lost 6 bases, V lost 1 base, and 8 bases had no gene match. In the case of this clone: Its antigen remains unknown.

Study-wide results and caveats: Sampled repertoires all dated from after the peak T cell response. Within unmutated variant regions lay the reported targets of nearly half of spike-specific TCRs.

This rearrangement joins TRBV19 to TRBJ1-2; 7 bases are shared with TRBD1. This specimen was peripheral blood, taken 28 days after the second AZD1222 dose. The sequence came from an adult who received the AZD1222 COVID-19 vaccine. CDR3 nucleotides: TGTGCCAGTAGTATAGCCGGGACAGCAAATAATGGCTACACCTTC. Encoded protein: CASSIAGTANNGYTF.